This TCR beta chain was observed in a study of CD8+ T cells in alopecia areata. About the study: The study gave treated patients oral tofacitinib at 5 to 10 mg twice daily.

Extraction and reverse transcription of RNA yielded cDNA as the sequencing template. Clones were sequenced by immunoSEQ multiplex PCR, and TCRdb holds only the in-frame ones, with some missing. The repertoire includes some 180,000 clones, around 63% of them detected once, and 1.7% sits in the top ten. This CDR3 is built from 13 residues. From germline, CDR1 is LNHNV and CDR2 YYDKDF (reference sequence). Trimming took off 2 bases at V and 5 bases at J, with 9 bases between the two ends. Study conclusions and caveats: Sequencing of scalp samples also includes resident alphabeta T cells from normal skin.

Notes on this clone: Its specificity is unknown.

The sequence derives from a human donor with alopecia areata. Sequencing used CD4+ T cells sorted from blood, obtained at week 0. The V gene is TRBV15, the J gene TRBJ2-5; D is undetermined. The CDR3 here is CATSRRTTETQYF. CDR3 coding DNA: TGTGCCACCAGCAGAAGGACCACGGAGACCCAGTACTTC.